This TCR beta chain was sequenced for a study of blood T cell repertoires in COVID-19. Libraries were prepared by immunoSEQ multiplex PCR; TCRdb keeps only in-frame clonotypes and omits some of them. This sample has roughly 25,000 clones, with about nine tenths found just once. This CDR3 region has 18 residues. Germline V gene sequence: CDR1 MNHEY, CDR2 SMNVEV (reference sequence). V lost 3 bases and J 7 bases, leaving 25 bases between the germline ends. The sequence came from a middle-aged man with active COVID-19. The source material was peripheral blood. This chain joins TRBV27 and TRBJ2-1; tentative D call: TRBD1 (6 bases). CDR3 in DNA: TGTGCCAGCAGTTTCCGGCCTTTAGGGTTCACCCAGGGGAATGAGCAGTTCTTC. This sequence encodes CASSFRPLGFTQGNEQFF.